This T cell receptor (beta chain) was sequenced in a study of blood T cell repertoires in COVID-19. This clone was counted between two and nine times. The study assigned cohorts using participant-reported clinical history. Before being deemed recovered, Cohort 3 donors had two negative PCRs, clearance, or symptom resolution. Original methodology: The authors estimated nucleated cell counts from reference gene primer amplification. Profiled with immunoSEQ multiplex PCR; TCRdb holds only in-frame clones, not every one. V and J calls and clone size are as listed in that table; D and trimming were resolved from the DNA. The data hold some 350,000 clones, with about 90% observed a single time. With 0 bases removed from V and 7 bases from J, the gap between germline ends came to 16 bases. The CDR3 covers 15 residues. The germline V gene has CDR1 LGHDT and CDR2 YNNKEL (reference sequence).

The V and J genes are TRBV3-1 (or the pseudogene TRBV3-2) and TRBJ2-7, with D possibly matching TRBD2 (7 bases). Sample: PBMCs or T cells enriched from blood (not recorded which). This TCR derives from a woman aged 25 to 39 who had recovered from COVID-19. The CDR3 sequence: CASSQDRGAAREQYF. DNA of the CDR3: TGTGCCAGCAGCCAAGATCGGGGGGCGGCCAGGGAGCAGTACTTC.